These T cell receptor beta chains were read from a single sample in a study of vaccination and CD4 T cells after COVID-19. TCRdb processed the PCR reads anew with MiXCR; each CDR3 protein has one entry. The sample contains under 15,000 distinct CDR3 sequences, around half of which appear only once. The antigens for these receptors are not known. Sequencing was done on a sample of CD4+ T cells from blood, cultured in vitro. These receptors were taken from a human donor who had recovered from COVID-19. Both conserved end residues are part of each CDR3. Each record gives: D gene, J gene, clone size, V gene, CDR3 DNA, CDR3 protein. The D gene is left open where the match is weak. For some rows the clone size is stated as once, few or many, or as a class when expanded; others skip it.

TRBD1 | TRBJ2-6 | . | TRBV7-2 | TGTGCCAGCAGCTATCAGGGGGCTGGGGCCAACGTCCTGACTTTC | CASSYQGAGANVLTF
TRBD1 | TRBJ2-7 | . | TRBV2 | TGTGCCAGCAGCCGGGGACAGAGTGAGCAGTACTTC | CASSRGQSEQYF
TRBD2 | TRBJ2-7 | . | TRBV10-3 | TGTGCCATCAGTGAGGCTAGCGGGAGGGCCGGCGAGCAGTACTTC | CAISEASGRAGEQYF
TRBD1 | TRBJ1-1 | . | TRBV6-1 | TGTGCCAGCAGCGGACAGGGGGCCGGCACTGAAGCTTTCTTT | CASSGQGAGTEAFF
. | TRBJ2-1 | . | TRBV7-9 | TGTGCCAGCAGCTTTCCGACAGGCCCATCCACCTTGCAGTTCTTC | CASSFPTGPSTLQFF
TRBD1 | TRBJ1-6 | few | TRBV2 | TGTGCCAGCAGAGACCCGACAGGGCCGGGTTCACCCCTCCACTTT | CASRDPTGPGSPLHF
. | TRBJ1-1 | . | TRBV13 | TGTGCCAGCAGCCTTCAACAGGGATTGAGGAACACTGAAGCTTTCTTT | CASSLQQGLRNTEAFF
. | TRBJ1-6 | few | TRBV20-1 | TGCAGTGCTAGAGATCTGGGCGGCGGGGGTAATTCACCCCTCCACTTT | CSARDLGGGGNSPLHF
TRBD1 | TRBJ1-5 | . | TRBV7-8 | TGTGCCAGCAGCGACAGGGGCGGCAATCAGCCCCAGCATTTT | CASSDRGGNQPQHF
. | TRBJ2-1 | . | TRBV21-1 | TGTGCCAGCAGCATCCGACTAGCGGGACAATCCTACAATGAGCAGTTCTTC | CASSIRLAGQSYNEQFF
TRBD2 | TRBJ2-5 | . | TRBV28 | TGTGCCAGCAGCCCAGGACTAGTCCGTCAAGAGACCCAGTACTTC | CASSPGLVRQETQYF
TRBD1 | TRBJ1-4 | . | TRBV12-3/TRBV12-4 | TGTGCCAGCAGTCTCCGGACAGGGTCATATGAAAAACTGTTTTTT | CASSLRTGSYEKLFF
TRBD2 | TRBJ2-7 | . | TRBV20-1 | TGCAGTGTCTCAGCGGGAGTAGGTAACGAGCAGTACTTC | CSVSAGVGNEQYF
. | TRBJ1-5 | few | TRBV7-2 | TGTGCCAGCAGCTCCACTCTGGGCGGTACTCAGCCCCAGCATTTT | CASSSTLGGTQPQHF
TRBD1 | TRBJ2-5 | . | TRBV30 | TGTGCCTGGAGTGGGGACAGCCAAGAGACCCAGTACTTC | CAWSGDSQETQYF
. | TRBJ2-3 | . | TRBV6-1 | TGTGCCAGCAGTGAAGCATGGGGAAGCACAGATACGCAGTATTTT | CASSEAWGSTDTQYF
. | TRBJ1-2 | . | TRBV28 | TGTGCCAGCAACTTACAGGGAACCTATGGCTACACCTTC | CASNLQGTYGYTF
TRBD2 | TRBJ2-2 | . | TRBV5-1 | TGCGCCAGCAGCTTGGGGCTAGCGGAAGGAACCGGGGAGCTGTTTTTT | CASSLGLAEGTGELFF
. | TRBJ2-2 | . | TRBV4-3 | TGCGCCAGCAGCCAAGATTGGGGGGATACCGGGGAGCTGTTTTTT | CASSQDWGDTGELFF
. | TRBJ1-5 | few | TRBV10-2 | TGCGCCAGCAGTGACCTGGTTAGCAATCAGCCCCAGCATTTT | CASSDLVSNQPQHF
TRBD2 | TRBJ2-7 | . | TRBV6-2/TRBV6-3 | TGTGCCAGCAGTTACCCGGTTAGCGGGAGGGCCCACTCCTCCTACGAGCAGTACTTC | CASSYPVSGRAHSSYEQYF
TRBD2 | TRBJ2-7 | . | TRBV28 | TGTGCCAGCAGTTTACGGGGACTACCCTACGAGCAGTACTTC | CASSLRGLPYEQYF
TRBD1 | TRBJ1-1 | . | TRBV28 | TGTGCCAGCAGTCCCGGGACAGGGAGAGGGGGCACTGAAGCTTTCTTT | CASSPGTGRGGTEAFF